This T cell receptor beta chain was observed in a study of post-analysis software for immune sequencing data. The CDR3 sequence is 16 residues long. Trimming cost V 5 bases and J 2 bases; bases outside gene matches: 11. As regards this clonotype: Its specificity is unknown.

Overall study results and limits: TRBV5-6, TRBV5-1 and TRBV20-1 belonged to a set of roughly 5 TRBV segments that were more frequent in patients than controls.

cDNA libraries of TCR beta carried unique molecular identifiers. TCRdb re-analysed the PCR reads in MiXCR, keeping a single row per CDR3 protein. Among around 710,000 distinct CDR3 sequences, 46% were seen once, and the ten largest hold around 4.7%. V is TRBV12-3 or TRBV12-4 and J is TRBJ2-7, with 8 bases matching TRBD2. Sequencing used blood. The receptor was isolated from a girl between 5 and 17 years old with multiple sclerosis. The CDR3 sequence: CASSALAGSFAYEQYF. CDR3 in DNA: TGTGCCAGCAGTGCTTTAGCGGGATCGTTTGCCTACGAGCAGTACTTC.